These T cell receptor beta chains were read from a single sample in a study of cytomegalovirus exposure and HLA in healthy donors. Sequenced by immunoSEQ multiplex PCR; TCRdb stores in-frame clones only, minus some. The sample holds under 150,000 clones, around 72% seen once. The sequenced sample consisted of PBMCs. The origin of the receptors is a man aged 50 to 59 in good health and CMV-seropositive. The CDR3 runs from the conserved cysteine through the conserved F or W. D genes are given only for firm matches. The listing skips clone size in some rows; elsewhere it reads once, few, many or a size class.

CDR3: CASSSGLAGEGYEQYF
DNA: TGTGCCAGCAGCTCCGGACTAGCGGGAGAAGGCTACGAGCAGTACTTC
D: TRBD2
J: TRBJ2-7
size: .
V: TRBV7-3

CDR3: CASSPTRTDTQYF
DNA: TGTGCCAGCTCACCCACACGCACAGATACGCAGTATTTT
D: .
J: TRBJ2-3
size: .
V: TRBV18

CDR3: CSAKNGEQYF
DNA: TGCAGTGCTAAAAACGGGGAGCAGTACTTC
D: .
J: TRBJ2-7
size: .
V: TRBV20-1

CDR3: CASSKDRGNTEAFF
DNA: TGTGCCAGCAGTAAGGACAGGGGGAACACTGAAGCTTTCTTT
D: TRBD1
J: TRBJ1-1
size: .
V: TRBV6-1

CDR3: CASSYQFNGETQYF
DNA: TGTGCCAGCAGTTACCAGTTCAACGGGGAGACCCAGTACTTC
D: .
J: TRBJ2-5
size: .
V: TRBV6-5

CDR3: CASSITPAAEAFF
DNA: TGTGCCAGTAGTATAACCCCTGCGGCTGAAGCTTTCTTT
D: .
J: TRBJ1-1
size: once
V: TRBV19

CDR3: CASSERQGGQPQHF
DNA: TGTGCCAGCAGTGAACGACAGGGAGGTCAGCCCCAGCATTTT
D: TRBD1
J: TRBJ1-5
size: once
V: TRBV6-1

CDR3: CASSSGGRNEQFF
DNA: TGTGCCAGCAGTAGCGGGGGGCGGAATGAGCAGTTCTTC
D: TRBD2
J: TRBJ2-1
size: .
V: TRBV6-6

CDR3: CASSPAQSYEQYF
DNA: TGTGCCAGCAGCCCCGCCCAGTCCTACGAGCAGTACTTC
D: .
J: TRBJ2-7
size: .
V: TRBV11-3

CDR3: CASSPGQPGTGELFF
DNA: TGTGCCAGCAGCCCGGGACAGCCTGGGACCGGGGAGCTGTTTTTT
D: TRBD1
J: TRBJ2-2
size: .
V: TRBV6-4

CDR3: CASSAQGASTKNIQYF
DNA: TGTGCCAGCAGCGCACAAGGGGCCTCCACCAAAAACATTCAGTACTTC
D: .
J: TRBJ2-4
size: .
V: TRBV11-3

CDR3: CSSSRNTLAGPYQETQYF
DNA: TGTTCCAGCAGCCGTAATACACTAGCGGGGCCGTACCAAGAGACCCAGTACTTC
D: TRBD2
J: TRBJ2-5
size: .
V: TRBV7-9

CDR3: CASSSTESGHNEKLFF
DNA: TGTGCCAGCAGCTCAACCGAGTCGGGACATAATGAAAAACTGTTTTTT
D: .
J: TRBJ1-4
size: .
V: TRBV7-2

CDR3: CASSSRGGVANYGYTF
DNA: TGCGCCAGCAGCTCAAGAGGAGGGGTAGCTAACTATGGCTACACCTTC
D: .
J: TRBJ1-2
size: few
V: TRBV4-1

CDR3: CASSLGEGQRETQYF
DNA: TGTGCCAGCAGCTTAGGGGAGGGGCAGAGGGAGACCCAGTACTTC
D: TRBD2
J: TRBJ2-5
size: .
V: TRBV11-3

CDR3: CASSYEGQGANEQYF
DNA: TGTGCCAGCAGTTACGAGGGACAGGGGGCCAACGAGCAGTACTTC
D: TRBD1
J: TRBJ2-7
size: .
V: TRBV6-5

CDR3: CASSLMEKNTEAFF
DNA: TGTGCCAGCAGCTTGATGGAGAAGAACACTGAAGCTTTCTTT
D: .
J: TRBJ1-1
size: .
V: TRBV5-8

CDR3: CASSQQLAGTGGAQYF
DNA: TGTGCCAGCAGCCAGCAACTAGCGGGTACCGGGGGAGCCCAGTACTTC
D: TRBD2
J: TRBJ2-5
size: .
V: TRBV4-2

CDR3: CASSPTENTEAFF
DNA: TGTGCCAGCTCACCAACAGAGAACACTGAAGCTTTCTTT
D: .
J: TRBJ1-1
size: .
V: TRBV18

CDR3: CASRVQGAGELFF
DNA: TGTGCCAGCAGAGTACAGGGGGCCGGGGAGCTGTTTTTT
D: TRBD1
J: TRBJ2-2
size: few
V: TRBV6-5